The 23 T cell receptor beta chains in this list originate from one sample, sequenced in a study of T cell responses to AZD1222 COVID-19 vaccine. Some clones are missing from TCRdb's copy, which holds only in-frame ones; the method was immunoSEQ multiplex PCR. Of roughly 120,000 clones in the sample, roughly 87% were seen once. The source material was peripheral blood, sampled on day 0 of MenACWY control vaccination. The source is an adult in good health.

The rearrangement uses TRBV3-1 (or the pseudogene TRBV3-2) and TRBJ2-5; a weak D match, TRBD2 (5 bases). V shed 1 base and J shed 5 bases, with 17 bases lying between them. The CDR3 extends over 16 amino acids. Germline V gene sequence: CDR1 LGHDT, CDR2 YNNKEL (reference sequence). CDR3 DNA sequence: TGTGCCAGCAGCCAAGTGTGGTCAGCGGACGCGGAGACCCAGTACTTC. Encoded protein: CASSQVWSADAETQYF.

This chain links TRBV6-2 or TRBV6-3 with TRBJ1-2, with unresolved D. The CDR3 runs 15 residues. V lost 2 bases and J lost 0, with 10 bases in between. Looked up from germline, CDR1 is MNHEY and CDR2 is SVGEGT. This chain's CDR3 is CASSYVVEANYGYTF. For the CDR3, the DNA is TGTGCCAGCAGTTACGTAGTAGAAGCTAACTATGGCTACACCTTC.

The rearrangement links TRBV6-5 to TRBJ1-5; D gene unclear. Per the germline V gene, CDR1 is MNHEY and CDR2 is SVGAGI. The V gene lost 8 bases and the J gene lost 5 bases, with 16 bases spanning the gap. The CDR3 has 14 amino acids. In DNA form, the CDR3 reads TGTGCCAGCGACGCTTCGGGGATCGATCAGCCCCAGCATTTT. Its protein product is CASDASGIDQPQHF.

The gene calls are TRBV2 and TRBJ2-5, with 9 bases matching TRBD2. Germline V CDR1 and CDR2: SNHLY, FYNNEI. The V and J ends lost 5 bases and 6 bases, in that order; junction bases with no gene match: 13. The CDR3 covers 16 residues. The CDR3 DNA is TGTGCCAGCAGTAAAGAGGCTAGCGGGGTTCCCCAGACCCAGTACTTC. Its protein is CASSKEASGVPQTQYF.

This chain connects TRBV4-3 to TRBJ1-2; possibly TRBD1 for D (6 bases). Per germline, CDR1 LGHNA and CDR2 YSLEER. Trimming cost V 4 bases and J 4 bases, with 22 bases left between them. The CDR3 covers 17 residues. As DNA, the CDR3 is TGCGCCAGCAGCCGATCCCTTGGAACACAGGGTTCCTATGGCTACACCTTC. The encoded protein is CASSRSLGTQGSYGYTF.

The genes are TRBV15 and TRBJ2-2; TRBD1 might be the D (6 bases). The CDR3 extends over 17 amino acids. Per germline, CDR1 LNHNV and CDR2 YYDKDF (reference sequence). V was cut by 3 bases and J by 2 bases, with 16 bases left in between. The CDR3, as DNA: TGTGCCACCAGCAGCCTTTTCCGACAGGACAACACCGGGGAGCTGTTTTTT. As protein: CATSSLFRQDNTGELFF.

The chain combines TRBV4-3 with TRBJ1-4, with D unclear. The germline gives CDR1 LGHNA, CDR2 YSLEER. There are 14 residues in the CDR3. Trimming cost V 1 base and J 4 bases, with 7 bases left between them. The CDR3, as DNA: TGCGCCAGCAGCCAAGCCGTCTATAATGAAAAACTGTTTTTT. Translation gives CASSQAVYNEKLFF.

The J gene is TRBJ2-2, the V gene TRBV5-6, with 10 bases identical to TRBD2. Trimming cost V 9 bases and J 8 bases; bases outside gene matches: 13. This CDR3 spans 15 amino acids. Germline V CDR1 and CDR2: SGHDT, YYEEEE. The CDR3 bases are TGTGCCACCCGGCCCAGCGGGAGGGCTAGGGGGGAGCTGTTTTTT. It specifies CATRPSGRARGELFF.

The chain employs TRBV28 and TRBJ1-2, with 8 nucleotides matching TRBD1. CDR3 size: 15 residues. V dropped 3 bases and J dropped 6; count of bases not matched to a gene: 9. Germline CDR1 MDHEN, CDR2 SYDVKM. The CDR3 sequence: CASSFYLQGADGYTF. The CDR3 bases are TGTGCCAGCAGTTTCTATCTTCAGGGGGCGGATGGCTACACCTTC.

The chain has TRBV15 and TRBJ1-5; tentatively, D is TRBD1 (5 bases). Germline loops: CDR1 LNHNV, CDR2 YYDKDF (reference sequence). CDR3 length: 15 amino acids. V dropped 3 bases and J dropped 7 bases, with 16 bases sitting between them. The CDR3 spells CATSRGPNLGQPQHF. CDR3 coding DNA: TGTGCCACCAGCAGGGGACCCAATCTAGGCCAGCCCCAGCATTTT.

V gene TRBV14 combines with J gene TRBJ2-1; D may match TRBD1 or TRBD2 (5 bases each). The V end was cut by 2 bases, the J end by 4 bases, with 6 bases between. The CDR3 has 13 residues. Germline CDR1 is SGHDN and CDR2 is FVKESK. CDR3 nucleotide sequence: TGTGCCAGCAGCCAATGGGGGTACAATGAGCAGTTCTTC. Protein sequence: CASSQWGYNEQFF. Variable domain in full (rest from reference TRBV14 and TRBJ2-1): EAGVTQFPSHSVIEKGQTVTLRCDPISGHDNLYWYRRVMGKEIKFLLHFVKESKQDESGMPNNRFLAERTGGTYSTLKVQPAELEDSGVYFCASSQWGYNEQFFGPGTRLTVL.

The V and J genes are TRBV28 and TRBJ2-1; TRBD2 matches 8 bases. The CDR3 runs 13 residues. CDR1 and CDR2 (germline): MDHEN, SYDVKM. Trimming at V came to 5 bases and at J to 6 bases, leaving 3 bases not matched to a gene. The CDR3: CASSSGSSNEQFF. DNA of the CDR3: TGTGCCAGCAGTAGCGGGAGTAGCAATGAGCAGTTCTTC.

V and J are TRBV30 and TRBJ1-6; 9 bases line up with TRBD1. Trimming at V came to 2 bases and at J to 10 bases, leaving 6 bases not matched to a gene. CDR1 GTSNPN and CDR2 SVGIG come from the germline V gene (reference sequence). This CDR3 is built from 14 residues. The CDR3: CAWSSGQGNSPLHF. CDR3 DNA: TGTGCCTGGAGTTCTGGACAGGGGAACTCACCCCTCCACTTT.

The genes are TRBV30 and TRBJ1-2; D is uncertain. CDR1 GTSNPN and CDR2 SVGIG come from the germline V gene (reference sequence). The V end was cut by 0 bases, the J end by 5 bases, with 16 bases between. The CDR3 loop spans 15 amino acids. As DNA, the CDR3 is TGTGCCTGGAGTGTAGGAGGGCGGCTGGGGTATGGCTACACCTTC. Translated: CAWSVGGRLGYGYTF.

V and J are TRBV19 and TRBJ1-2; perhaps TRBD1 as D (6 bases). Germline V gene data show CDR1 as LNHDA and CDR2 as SQIVND (reference sequence). The CDR3 spans 14 residues. V dropped 2 bases and J dropped 4 bases, with 11 bases sitting between them. This CDR3 is CASSISGQPYGYTF. CDR3 coding DNA: TGTGCCAGTAGTATATCCGGACAGCCCTATGGCTACACCTTC.

Here the CDR3 DNA reads TGTGCCAGCAGCTTAGAGGGGATATATGGCTACACCTTC. Translating it yields CASSLEGIYGYTF. The chain carries TRBV7-8 and TRBJ1-2; D is possibly TRBD1 (5 bases). Trimming took off 1 base at V and 5 bases at J, with 8 bases between the two ends. Germline V CDR1 and CDR2: SGHVS, FQNEAQ. There are 13 residues in the CDR3.

The rearrangement uses TRBV3-1 (or the pseudogene TRBV3-2) and TRBJ2-7; TRBD1 is a possible D gene (5 bases). Trimming removed 3 bases at V and 3 bases at J, with 21 bases between. CDR3 size: 17 residues. Per germline, CDR1 LGHDT and CDR2 YNNKEL (reference sequence). CDR3 sequence (DNA): TGTGCCAGCAGCCACCCCCTCTTGTTAGGACACCACTACGAGCAGTACTTC. Its protein is CASSHPLLLGHHYEQYF.

The chain links TRBV12-3 or TRBV12-4 to TRBJ1-2, with D hard to call. The CDR3 totals 12 residues. Trimming left V 3 bases short and J 6 bases short, with 8 bases between. In nucleotides, the CDR3 is TGTGCCAGCAGTTTTGGCAACAATGGCTACACCTTC. As protein: CASSFGNNGYTF.

The V and J genes are TRBV5-1 and TRBJ2-1, with 7 nucleotides matching TRBD1. Looked up from germline, CDR1 is SGHRS and CDR2 is YFSETQ. This CDR3 is 15 amino acids long. The ends lost 0 bases at V and 7 bases at J; junction bases unmatched: 7. CDR3 coding DNA: TGCGCCAGCAGCTTGGACAGGGGTGTTGGGAATGAGCAGTTCTTC. Protein sequence: CASSLDRGVGNEQFF.

The chain joins TRBV9 to TRBJ1-1; possibly TRBD1 for D (6 bases). Germline V gene data show CDR1 as SGDLS and CDR2 as YYNGEE. With 3 bases removed from V and 4 bases from J, the gap between germline ends came to 13 bases. This CDR3 region has 14 residues. The CDR3 spells CASSETGLITEAFF. The CDR3 DNA reads as TGTGCCAGCAGCGAAACAGGGTTGATCACTGAAGCTTTCTTT.

A single count supports this clone. The rearrangement links TRBV9 to TRBJ1-1; D perhaps matches TRBD1 (5 bases). CDR3 length: 15 residues. CDR1 is SGDLS, CDR2 YYNGEE, per germline. Trimming shortened V by 2 bases and J by 3 bases, and 14 bases separated the two germline ends. CDR3 loop: CASSVQGRSHTEAFF. CDR3 bases: TGTGCCAGCAGCGTGCAGGGACGCTCACACACTGAAGCTTTCTTT.

This chain uses TRBV4-3 with TRBJ2-7; 8 bases are shared with TRBD2. CDR3 size: 16 residues. J gave up 0 bases and V 0 bases, and 4 bases lay outside the gene matches. CDR1 is LGHNA and CDR2 is YSLEER in the germline V gene. In DNA, the CDR3 is TGCGCCAGCAGCCAAGAATACAGCGGGAGCTCCTACGAGCAGTACTTC. Translating it yields CASSQEYSGSSYEQYF.

The chain uses TRBV29-1 and TRBJ1-1; tentative D call: TRBD1 (5 bases). V was shortened by 4 bases and J by 2 bases, with 8 bases between the two germline ends. Germline V gives CDR1 SQVTM, CDR2 ANQGSEA. CDR3 length: 12 residues. Written as DNA, the CDR3 is TGCAGCGTTGGGGGCACTAACACTGAAGCTTTCTTT. Its translation: CSVGGTNTEAFF.